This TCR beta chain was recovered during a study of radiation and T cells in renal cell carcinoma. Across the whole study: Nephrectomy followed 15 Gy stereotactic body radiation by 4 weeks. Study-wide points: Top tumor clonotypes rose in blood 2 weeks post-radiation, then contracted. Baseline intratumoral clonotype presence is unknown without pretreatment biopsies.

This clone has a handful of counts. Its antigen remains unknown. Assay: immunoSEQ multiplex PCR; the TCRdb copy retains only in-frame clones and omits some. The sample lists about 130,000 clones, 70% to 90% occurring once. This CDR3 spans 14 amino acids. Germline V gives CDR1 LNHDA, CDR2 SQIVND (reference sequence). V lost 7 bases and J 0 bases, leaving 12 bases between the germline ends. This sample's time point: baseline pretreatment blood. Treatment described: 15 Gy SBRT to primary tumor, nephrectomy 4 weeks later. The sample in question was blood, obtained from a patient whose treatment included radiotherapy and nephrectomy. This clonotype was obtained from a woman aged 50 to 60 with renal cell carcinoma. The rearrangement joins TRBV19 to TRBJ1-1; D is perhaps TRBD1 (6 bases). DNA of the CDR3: TGTGCCAGTACCAACGACAGGCTGAACACTGAAGCTTTCTTT. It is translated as CASTNDRLNTEAFF.